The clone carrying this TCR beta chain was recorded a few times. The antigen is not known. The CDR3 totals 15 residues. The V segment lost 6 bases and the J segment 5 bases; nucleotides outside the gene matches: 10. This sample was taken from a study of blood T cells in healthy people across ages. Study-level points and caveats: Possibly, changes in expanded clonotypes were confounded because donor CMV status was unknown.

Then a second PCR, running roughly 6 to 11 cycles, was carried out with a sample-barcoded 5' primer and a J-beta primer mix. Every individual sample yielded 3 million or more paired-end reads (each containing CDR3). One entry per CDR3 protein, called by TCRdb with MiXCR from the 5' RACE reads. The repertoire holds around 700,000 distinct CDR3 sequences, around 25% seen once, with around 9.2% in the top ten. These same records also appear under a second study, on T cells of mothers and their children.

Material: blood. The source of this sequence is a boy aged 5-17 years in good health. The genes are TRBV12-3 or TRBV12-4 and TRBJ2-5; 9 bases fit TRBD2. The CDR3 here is CASRKSGGLEETQYF. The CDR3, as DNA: TGTGCCAGCAGGAAAAGCGGGGGGCTGGAGGAGACCCAGTACTTC.